What follows are 32 T cell receptor beta chains derived from one specimen sequenced in a study of the immune and genomic landscape of osteosarcoma. The post-treatment osteosarcoma tumors were primary, local recurrence or metastasis specimens from poor-prognosis patients. Here immunoSEQ multiplex PCR was the method, and the copy in TCRdb shows in-frame clones only, minus some. The sample yields roughly 2,300 clones, approximately 70% seen once. The sequenced material came from osteosarcoma tumor tissue from the lung. The receptors derive from a human donor with osteosarcoma.

This chain links TRBV7-2 with TRBJ2-3, with no clear D. The CDR3 sequence is 14 residues long. CDR1 is SGHTA and CDR2 is FQGNSA in the germline V gene. V was cut by 5 bases and J by 0 bases, with 9 bases left in between. CDR3: CASSLQSSTDTQYF. As DNA, the CDR3 is TGTGCCAGCAGCCTACAGAGTAGCACAGATACGCAGTATTTT.

This clone appeared a few times. This sequence joins TRBV4-1 and TRBJ1-4; 7 bases agree with TRBD1. CDR3 size: 15 residues. In germline, CDR1 is MGHRA, CDR2 YSYEKL. Germline trimming cut 6 bases from V and 7 bases from J; bases unmatched to any gene: 11. The chain's CDR3 is CASRRPDREGEKLFF. The CDR3 DNA reads as TGCGCCAGCAGACGACCCGACAGGGAGGGTGAAAAACTGTTTTTT.

This clone was detected a few times. The CDR3 sequence is CAWSPYSLAKNIQYF. In DNA, the CDR3 is TGTGCCTGGAGTCCGTACAGTCTAGCCAAAAACATTCAGTACTTC. The rearrangement joins TRBV30 to TRBJ2-4; no definite D call. CDR1 is GTSNPN and CDR2 is SVGIG in the germline V gene (reference sequence). This CDR3 is 15 amino acids long. Trimming stripped 2 bases from V and 0 bases from J, with 11 bases between.

Comments on this clone: A read error may produce the germline difference seen at one junction end. This rearrangement joins TRBV30 to TRBJ1-1; 7 bases line up with TRBD1. This CDR3 has 14 amino acids. Germline CDR1 GTSNPN, CDR2 SVGIG (reference sequence). The CDR3 spells CAWSADRVNTEAFF. The DNA of the CDR3 is TGTGCCTGGAGCGCTGACAGGGTGAATACTGAAGCTTTCTTT.

The J gene is TRBJ2-3, the V gene TRBV11-2, with D tentatively TRBD1 or TRBD2 (5 bases each). The ends were cut back, 1 base at V and 2 bases at J, with 13 bases in the middle. The CDR3 totals 16 residues. Germline V lookup: CDR1 SGHAT, CDR2 FQNNGV. CDR3 loop: CASSLVGTVNTDTQYF. The CDR3 bases are TGTGCCAGCAGCTTAGTAGGGACGGTCAACACAGATACGCAGTATTTT.

The chain joins TRBV5-6 to TRBJ1-4, with D hard to call. CDR3 size: 14 residues. Germline assignment: CDR1 SGHDT and CDR2 YYEEEE. Trimming took off 6 bases at V and 0 bases at J, with 9 bases between the two ends. The CDR3 bases are TGTGCCAGCACCGACGGTGCAACTAATGAAAAACTGTTTTTT. Residues: CASTDGATNEKLFF.

The chain is built from TRBV7-3 and TRBJ1-2, with TRBD1 as a possible D gene (5 bases). CDR3 length: 15 residues. V lost 0 bases, J lost 3 bases, and 11 bases lay in between. Germline V CDR1 and CDR2: SGHTA, FQGTGA. This CDR3 reads CASSLTPSGDYGYTF. The CDR3 region has the DNA TGTGCCAGCAGCTTAACCCCGTCGGGGGACTATGGCTACACCTTC.

This clone has just one count. The gene calls are TRBV18 and TRBJ2-7; D unresolved. Germline V CDR1 and CDR2: KGHSH, LQKENI. The V and J ends lost 0 bases and 2 bases respectively, with 11 bases between them. CDR3 length: 15 amino acids. The CDR3 sequence is CASSPPAASAYEQYF. For the CDR3, the DNA is TGTGCCAGCTCACCACCGGCGGCATCCGCCTACGAGCAGTACTTC.

This chain links TRBV9 with TRBJ2-7; 8 bases map to TRBD2. CDR3 size: 16 residues. The germline V gene has CDR1 SGDLS and CDR2 YYNGEE. V was clipped by 0 bases and J by 5 bases; unmatched bases: 10. The CDR3 protein is CASSVGPGTRGHEQYF. CDR3 bases: TGTGCCAGCAGCGTAGGGCCCGGGACTAGGGGCCACGAGCAGTACTTC.

Worth noting for this clone: Compared with germline, one end of the junction differs, possibly owing to a read error. The V call is TRBV7-7, the J call TRBJ2-3; 8 bases fit TRBD1. Germline V lookup: CDR1 SSHAT, CDR2 FNYEAQ (reference sequence). The CDR3 has 15 amino acids. CDR3 DNA sequence: TGTGCTAGCAGCCCCAGGGGGCTGGGCACAGATACGCAGTATTTT. This codes for CASSPRGLGTDTQYF.

The table lists this clone with a few counts. In the same sample, other DNA sequences code for this CDR3. J is TRBJ1-4 and V is TRBV5-4, with TRBD1 matching over 8 bases. Germline V gene sequence: CDR1 SGHNT, CDR2 YYREEE (reference sequence). Trimming removed 4 bases from V and 5 bases from J; junction bases left unmatched: 4. This CDR3 comprises 14 residues. The CDR3 coding sequence is TGTGCCAGCAGCCAGGGGGCTGTGAATGAAAAACTGTTTTTT. Protein product: CASSQGAVNEKLFF.

On this clone: The same CDR3 arises from other DNA sequences in this sample as well. The CDR3 protein is CASSPGEVNNQPQHF. The CDR3 DNA reads as TGTGCCAGCAGTCCCGGGGAGGTAAATAATCAGCCCCAGCATTTT. V is TRBV6-6 and J is TRBJ1-5, with D hard to call. The CDR3 contains 15 residues. From germline, CDR1 is MNHNY and CDR2 SVGAGI (reference sequence). The V end lost 5 bases, the J end lost 4 bases, and 15 bases lay between the germline ends.

The V and J genes are TRBV9 and TRBJ2-2, with a possible D match to TRBD2 (6 bases). Germline values: CDR1 SGDLS, CDR2 YYNGEE. Deletions cut 4 bases from V and 0 bases from J, with 16 bases between. CDR3 length: 17 residues. The chain's CDR3 is CASSSVGGPANTGELFF. In DNA, the CDR3 is TGTGCCAGCAGCTCCGTCGGAGGGCCCGCGAACACCGGGGAGCTGTTTTTT.

The chain carries TRBV7-9 and TRBJ2-6; D unclear. The ends were cut back, 4 bases at V and 0 bases at J, with 7 bases in the middle. CDR3 length equals 15 residues. The germline V gene has CDR1 SEHNR and CDR2 FQNEAQ (reference sequence). This CDR3 is CASSSHTSGANVLTF. In DNA, the CDR3 is TGTGCCAGCAGCTCCCATACCTCTGGGGCCAACGTCCTGACTTTC.

Only a few counts were recorded for this clone. V and J are TRBV18 and TRBJ2-7; D is uncertain. The CDR3 is made up of 12 amino acids. Germline V lookup: CDR1 KGHSH, CDR2 LQKENI. V lost 4 bases, J lost 4 bases, and 8 bases lay in between. CDR3 residues: CASSQGRYEQYF. CDR3 in DNA: TGTGCCAGCTCACAGGGTAGGTACGAGCAGTACTTC.

The gene calls are TRBV6-6 and TRBJ2-7, with 7 bases matching TRBD2. Germline V gene lookup returns CDR1 MNHNY and CDR2 SVGAGI (reference sequence). Trimming removed 3 bases from V and 4 bases from J; junction bases left unmatched: 9. CDR3 size: 15 residues. The CDR3 loop reads CASSYLGGDSYEQYF. The CDR3 DNA is TGTGCCAGCAGTTATTTGGGGGGGGATTCATACGAGCAGTACTTC.

J is TRBJ1-1 and V is TRBV7-9, with D uncertain. The length of the CDR3 is 12 residues. The V gene lost 3 bases and the J gene lost 2 bases, with 4 bases spanning the gap. The germline V gene encodes CDR1 SEHNR and CDR2 FQNEAQ (reference sequence). The CDR3 region is CASSFSNTEAFF. Here the CDR3 DNA reads TGTGCCAGCAGCTTCTCCAACACTGAAGCTTTCTTT. Full variable domain (outside the CDR3, taken from reference TRBV7-9 and TRBJ1-1): DTGVSQNPRHKITKRGQNVTFRCDPISEHNRLYWYRQTLGQGPEFLTYFQNEAQLEKSRLLSDRFSAERPKGSFSTLEIQRTEQGDSAMYLCASSFSNTEAFFGQGTRLTVV.

This chain joins TRBV11-2 and TRBJ1-4; 9 bases match TRBD1. In germline, CDR1 is SGHAT, CDR2 FQNNGV. With 5 bases clipped from V and 1 base from J, the junction kept 5 bases outside the gene matches. The CDR3 covers 16 residues. In DNA form, the CDR3 reads TGTGCCAGCAGCCTGGGGACAGGGATAACTAATGAAAAACTGTTTTTT. Translating it yields CASSLGTGITNEKLFF.

The chain is built from TRBV11-1 and TRBJ2-1; the match to TRBD2 covers 11 bases. Looked up from germline, CDR1 is SGHAT and CDR2 is FQDESV (reference sequence). CDR3 length: 17 amino acids. Trimming removed 6 bases from V and 8 bases from J; junction bases left unmatched: 15. The CDR3 sequence: CASRLEGLAGGGDEQFF. CDR3 coding DNA: TGTGCCAGCAGACTAGAAGGCCTAGCGGGGGGCGGGGATGAGCAGTTCTTC.

This clone was recorded once. The chain joins TRBV18 to TRBJ1-4, with D uncertain. Germline CDR1 and CDR2: KGHSH and LQKENI. The CDR3 sequence is 13 residues long. Trimming cost V 2 bases and J 5 bases, with 6 bases left between them. The CDR3 reads CASSPGGNEKLFF. In DNA form, the CDR3 reads TGTGCCAGCTCACCAGGAGGGAATGAAAAACTGTTTTTT.

The CDR3 DNA follows: TGTGCCAGCAGTATACAGGAGTCCTACGAGCAGTACTTC. It is translated as CASSIQESYEQYF. This chain connects TRBV6-9 to TRBJ2-7; weak D call: TRBD1 (5 bases). The CDR3 spans 13 residues. V gave up 5 bases and J gave up 1 base, with 9 bases separating them. Looked up from germline, CDR1 is MNHGY and CDR2 is SVAAGI.

In nucleotides, the CDR3 is TGTGCCAGCAGTGAATTCGGGGGACAGGTGAACACTGAAGCTTTCTTT. Translated, it gives CASSEFGGQVNTEAFF. The chain recombines TRBV25-1 with TRBJ1-1, with 8 bases lining up with TRBD1. The CDR3 runs 16 residues. V was pared by 1 base and J by 0 bases, with 4 bases of the junction left unmatched. Germline V gene sequence: CDR1 MGHDK, CDR2 SYGVNS.

J is TRBJ2-1 and V is TRBV19, with D tentatively TRBD1 or TRBD2 (6 bases each). Germline V gives CDR1 LNHDA, CDR2 SQIVND (reference sequence). CDR3 length: 14 amino acids. V was cut by 6 bases and J by 8 bases, with 17 bases left in between. CDR3 residues: CASSPRVGGHEQFF. The CDR3 nucleotides are TGTGCCAGTAGCCCTAGAGTGGGGGGCCATGAGCAGTTCTTC.

The V gene is TRBV6-1, the J gene TRBJ1-1; D ambiguous. V lost 5 bases and J lost 1, with 11 bases in between. The germline CDR1 and CDR2 sequences are MNHNS and SASEGT. The length of the CDR3 is 14 residues. The CDR3 protein is CASSLTKKNTEAFF. CDR3 nucleotides: TGTGCCAGCAGTCTGACGAAGAAGAACACTGAAGCTTTCTTT.

The chain recombines TRBV7-3 with TRBJ2-5, with D unclear. The length of the CDR3 is 15 residues. The V end was cut by 0 bases, the J end by 1 base, with 9 bases between. CDR1 and CDR2 (germline): SGHTA, FQGTGA. The DNA of the CDR3 is TGTGCCAGCAGCTTAACGCCGGGCAGCCAAGAGACCCAGTACTTC. It yields the protein CASSLTPGSQETQYF. The complete variable domain, with remaining parts taken from reference TRBV7-3 and TRBJ2-5, reads GAGVSQTPSNKVTEKGKYVELRCDPISGHTALYWYRQSLGQGPEFLIYFQGTGAADDSGLPNDRFFAVRPEGSVSTLKIQRTERGDSAVYLCASSLTPGSQETQYFGPGTRLLVL.

The chain carries TRBV5-6 and TRBJ2-5, with a possible D match to TRBD1 (5 bases). This CDR3 has 12 residues. Between the trimmed V and J ends, which lost 5 bases and 4 bases, there was a span of 9 bases. CDR1 is SGHDT, CDR2 YYEEEE, per germline. CDR3 sequence: CASRARGETQYF. The CDR3 bases are TGTGCCAGCAGAGCTAGGGGAGAGACCCAGTACTTC.

By frequency in the sample, this clone is large. V is TRBV6-1 and J is TRBJ2-7; D gene unclear. V was pared by 4 bases and J by 3 bases, with 16 bases between. This CDR3 is built from 15 residues. Germline V gene data show CDR1 as MNHNS and CDR2 as SASEGT. The CDR3 coding sequence is TGTGCCAGCAGTGTTGAGTTGGCCAAGCTCTACGAGCAGTACTTC. Translating gives CASSVELAKLYEQYF.

V gene TRBV4-2 combines with J gene TRBJ1-2; the D is unclear. The germline CDR1 and CDR2 sequences are LGHNA and YNFKEQ. V dropped 4 bases and J dropped 3 bases, with 15 bases sitting between them. The CDR3 contains 15 residues. Written as DNA, the CDR3 is TGTGCCAGCAGCCCCCGGATAGGGAGGGACTATGGCTACACCTTC. It translates to CASSPRIGRDYGYTF.

DNA of the CDR3: TGTGCCAGCAGCACCCATGACAGACTAGTCGACTATGGCTACACCTTC. This translates into CASSTHDRLVDYGYTF. The chain couples TRBV11-1 to TRBJ1-2, with D possibly TRBD1 on 5 matching bases. CDR3 length equals 16 residues. V was trimmed by 5 bases and J by 3 bases, leaving 19 bases between them. CDR1 and CDR2 from the germline V gene are SGHAT and FQDESV (reference sequence).

This chain joins TRBV14 and TRBJ1-2; a weak D match, TRBD1 (6 bases). This CDR3 is 12 amino acids long. V was trimmed by 2 bases and J by 8 bases, leaving 9 bases between them. The V gene's germline CDR1 is SGHDN and CDR2 FVKESK. The DNA of the CDR3 is TGTGCCAGCAGCCAAATCAGGGGCGGCTACACCTTC. Protein sequence: CASSQIRGGYTF.

This clone was seen once. The V and J genes are TRBV6-5 and TRBJ2-5; D is unclear. The CDR3 sequence is 12 residues long. V shed 2 bases and J shed 5 bases, with 6 bases lying between them. Germline CDR1 and CDR2: MNHEY and SVGAGI. The CDR3 reads CASSYGRETQYF. The CDR3 DNA is TGTGCCAGCAGTTACGGCCGGGAGACCCAGTACTTC.

This sequence joins TRBV5-1 and TRBJ1-1; D is unclear. V was clipped by 0 bases and J by 3 bases, with 6 bases between them. Germline CDR1 reads SGHRS; CDR2 reads YFSETQ. CDR3 length: 13 amino acids. CDR3 protein: CASSLDGYTEAFF. CDR3 in DNA: TGCGCCAGCAGCTTGGACGGGTACACTGAAGCTTTCTTT. The complete variable domain, with remaining parts taken from reference TRBV5-1 and TRBJ1-1, reads KAGVTQTPRYLIKTRGQQVTLSCSPISGHRSVSWYQQTPGQGLQFLFEYFSETQRNKGNFPGRFSGRQFSNSRSEMNVSTLELGDSALYLCASSLDGYTEAFFGQGTRLTVV.